The text below deals with one T cell receptor (beta chain). The V gene lost 2 bases and the J gene lost 4 bases, with 8 bases spanning the gap. This CDR3 is built from 13 residues. The data originate from a study of blood T cell repertoires in COVID-19. On the study more broadly: The study drew acute and convalescent COVID-19 samples from the United States, Italy and Spain. T cells, B-cell-depleted T cells, or PBMCs supplied cDNA or gDNA.

Per the authors' pipeline: Scientists estimated how many nucleated cells there were by amplifying reference gene primers. Profiling relied on immunoSEQ multiplex PCR, and the TCRdb table lists in-frame clones only, not all of them. For V, J and clone size, that table is used; D and trimming come from the DNA. This table holds about 360,000 clones, around nine tenths found once. The receptor was isolated from a human donor in a cohort sampled during active COVID-19. The sample taken for sequencing was peripheral blood. The V gene is TRBV12-3 or TRBV12-4, the J gene TRBJ1-1; D is ambiguous. This chain's CDR3 is CASSLIMSTEAFF. CDR3 DNA sequence: TGTGCCAGCAGTTTAATTATGAGCACTGAAGCTTTCTTT.